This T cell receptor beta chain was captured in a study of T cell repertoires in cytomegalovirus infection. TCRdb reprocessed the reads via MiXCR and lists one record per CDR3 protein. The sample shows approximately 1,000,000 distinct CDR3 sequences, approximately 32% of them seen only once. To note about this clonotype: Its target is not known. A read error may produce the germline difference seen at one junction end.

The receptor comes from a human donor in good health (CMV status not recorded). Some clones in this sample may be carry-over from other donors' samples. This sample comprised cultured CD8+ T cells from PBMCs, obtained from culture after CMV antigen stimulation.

The CDR3 loop reads CTSSQAPGRGNTIYF. The CDR3 DNA reads as TGCACCAGCAGCCAAGCCCCAGGGCGCGGAAACACCATATATTTT. J is TRBJ1-3 and V is TRBV4-1; possibly TRBD1 for D (5 bases). The CDR3 has 15 amino acids. The germline gives CDR1 MGHRA, CDR2 YSYEKL.